These T cell receptor beta chains were read from a single sample in a study of shared clonotypes between healthy human individuals. Using immunoSEQ multiplex PCR, the repertoire was profiled, and TCRdb retains in-frame clones only, with some absent. The repertoire holds millions of clones, with roughly 91% as singletons. Sequencing input: naive CD8+ T cells from PBMCs. These receptors originate from a man aged 18 to 29 in good health. Some clones in this sample may be carry-over from other donors' samples. Both conserved end residues are part of each CDR3. The order of the fields is J gene, D gene, clone size, V gene, CDR3 DNA, CDR3 protein. The D gene is left open where the match is weak. Clone size appears in some rows only: once, few, many, or a class for an expanded clone.

TRBJ2-5	.	.	TRBV6-5	TGTGCCAGCAGTCATCGGACAGAGATGACCCAGTACTTC	CASSHRTEMTQYF
TRBJ2-1	.	.	TRBV25-1	TGTGCCAGCTCCGGAACCGAGGGCCCCAATGAGCAGTTCTTC	CASSGTEGPNEQFF
TRBJ1-4	TRBD1	.	TRBV27	TGTGCCAGCAGTTCTTCTGGGACAGTTGAAAAACTGTTTTTT	CASSSSGTVEKLFF
TRBJ2-1	.	.	TRBV4-3	TGCGCCAGCAGCCAAGCCTCCCAGCGAGACAGCTCCTACAATGAGCAGTTCTTC	CASSQASQRDSSYNEQFF
TRBJ1-1	.	.	TRBV7-9	TGTGCCAGCAGCTTGCCAGGGTACTTAACCACTGAAGCTTTCTTT	CASSLPGYLTTEAFF
TRBJ2-2	TRBD1	.	TRBV7-3	TGTGCCAGCAGCGCGACAGGGGGGAACACCGGGGAGCTGTTTTTT	CASSATGGNTGELFF
TRBJ2-1	TRBD2	.	TRBV28	TGTGCCAGTCGGACTAGCTACAATGAGCAGTTCTTC	CASRTSYNEQFF
TRBJ2-7	TRBD1	.	TRBV7-9	TGTGCCAGCAGACGGGACAGGGGTACCTACGAGCAGTACTTC	CASRRDRGTYEQYF
TRBJ2-5	.	once	TRBV5-8	TGTGCCAGCAGCTCCCTTCACGGGCTTCAGGGCCGGACCCAGTACTTC	CASSSLHGLQGRTQYF
TRBJ2-7	TRBD1	once	TRBV27	TGTGCCAGCAGCCCCCTACAGGGGCCCTCGGTTGAGCAGTACTTC	CASSPLQGPSVEQYF
TRBJ2-4	TRBD2	.	TRBV9	TGTGCCAGCAGCCCACGGACTAGCGGGAGTGACATTCAGTACTTC	CASSPRTSGSDIQYF
TRBJ1-1	TRBD1	.	TRBV13	TGTGCCAGCAGCCCCAGGGGGGGTGAAGCTTTCTTT	CASSPRGGEAFF
TRBJ1-2	TRBD1	.	TRBV27	TGTGCCAGCAGTGTTGACAGGGGGCACGGCTACACCTTC	CASSVDRGHGYTF
TRBJ2-7	.	.	TRBV11-2	TGTGCCAGCAGCTTCTCAACCGCGGGACCCGGCTACGAGCAGTACTTC	CASSFSTAGPGYEQYF
TRBJ1-4	.	.	TRBV29-1	TGCAGCGTTGAAGTCCGCGGGTTAACTAATGAAAAACTGTTTTTT	CSVEVRGLTNEKLFF
TRBJ2-3	.	.	TRBV5-4	TGTGCCAGCAGCTTGCTCCCGGGGACTAGCACAGATACGCAGTATTTT	CASSLLPGTSTDTQYF
TRBJ2-7	.	.	TRBV28	TGTGCCAGCAGTTCAAAATACTACGAGCAGTACTTC	CASSSKYYEQYF
TRBJ2-1	.	.	TRBV12-5	TGTGCTAGTGGTTTGAACATAGGGATTGCGTCCTACAATGAGCAGTTCTTC	CASGLNIGIASYNEQFF
TRBJ1-1	.	few	TRBV30	TGTGCCTGGAGCGGGGGCTGGGGGAACACTGAAGCTTTCTTT	CAWSGGWGNTEAFF
TRBJ1-2	.	.	TRBV7-9	TGTGCCAGCACCAACAGTAGGCACTACTATGGCTACACCTTC	CASTNSRHYYGYTF
TRBJ1-1	.	.	TRBV28	TGTGCCAGCAGTCCATGGGGCGGTGGGGGCACTGAAGCTTTCTTT	CASSPWGGGGTEAFF
TRBJ1-5	.	.	TRBV5-8	TGTGCCAGCAGCTTAGTGCCCCAGCATTTT	CASSLVPQHF
TRBJ1-5	TRBD1	.	TRBV13	TGTGCCAGCAGTTTTGGGACAGTCAATCAGCCCCAGCATTTT	CASSFGTVNQPQHF
TRBJ2-5	.	once	TRBV7-3	TGTGCCAGCAGCACCCCGGCTAGCGAGGTACGAGAGACCCAGTACTTC	CASSTPASEVRETQYF
TRBJ2-7	.	.	TRBV15	TGTGCCACCAGCCTAGGACCCTCCTACGAGCAGTACTTC	CATSLGPSYEQYF
TRBJ1-1	.	.	TRBV30	TGTGCCTGGAAGGTTGCCCACACCGAAGCTTTCTTT	CAWKVAHTEAFF
TRBJ1-5	.	.	TRBV6-1	TGTGCCAGCAGTGACCCCACTTCGAGCAAAACCATAAATCAGCCCCAGCATTTT	CASSDPTSSKTINQPQHF
TRBJ1-5	.	.	TRBV9	TGTGCCAGCAGGGTGGAGCCCCAGCATTTT	CASRVEPQHF
TRBJ2-7	.	.	TRBV10-1	TGCGCCAGCAGTGAGGCTCGGACCTACGAGCAGTACTTC	CASSEARTYEQYF
TRBJ1-3	.	.	TRBV27	TGTGCCAGCAGTCGAAGCCAGGGTGCGGGAAACACCATATATTTT	CASSRSQGAGNTIYF
TRBJ2-1	.	.	TRBV28	TGTGCCAGCAGTTTCCGGGGGGCCAACAATGAGCAGTTCTTC	CASSFRGANNEQFF
TRBJ2-1	TRBD1	once	TRBV4-3	TGCGCCAGCAGCCGCGGGACAGGGGGCTACAATGAGCAGTTCTTC	CASSRGTGGYNEQFF